These T cell receptor beta chains were read from a single sample in a study of CD8+CD57+ T cells in acquired aplastic anemia. TCRdb reprocessed the reads via MiXCR and lists one record per CDR3 protein. The table lists around 220,000 distinct CDR3 sequences, around 49% of them singletons. The source material was sorted CD4+, CD8+, or CD8+CD57+ T cells (not recorded which) from PBMCs. These receptors were taken from a human donor with aplastic anemia. Both conserved end residues are part of each CDR3.

V gene	J gene	CDR3 protein
TRBV19	TRBJ1-1	CASSIRGQVEAFF
TRBV6-1	TRBJ2-1	CARSGQRPYNEQFF
TRBV6-5	TRBJ2-3	CASSYTTRGPPSTDTQYF
TRBV7-2	TRBJ2-1	CASSLGLDNEQFF
TRBV12-3/TRBV12-4	TRBJ2-7	CASSALLSYEQYF
TRBV10-3	TRBJ2-7	CAISESRTGPYEQYF
TRBV29-1	TRBJ1-1	CSVLDGEAFF
TRBV11-2	TRBJ1-6	CASSARFGGGHSPLHF
TRBV7-9	TRBJ2-7	CASSLDDGYEQYF
TRBV20-1	TRBJ1-1	CSASGGNTEAFF
TRBV7-8	TRBJ2-2	CASRPTRGTGELFF
TRBV7-9	TRBJ1-4	CASSSSSAPTNEKLFF
TRBV10-3	TRBJ1-2	CASRGQFRVNYGYTF
TRBV7-8	TRBJ1-2	CASSFATDSAPRYTF
TRBV19	TRBJ2-2	CASNTPGQGYTGELFF
TRBV25-1	TRBJ1-2	CASNITMGIRGANYGYTF
TRBV12-3/TRBV12-4	TRBJ2-7	CASSLLRGPYSHEQYF
TRBV5-4	TRBJ1-6	CASSWTGGTSPLHF
TRBV28	TRBJ1-3	CASSLRTRGANTIYF
TRBV19	TRBJ2-7	CASSRQASGAESYEQYF
TRBV24-1	TRBJ1-5	CATSDSRRELCSNQPQHF
TRBV14	TRBJ1-6	CASSRLTYNSPLHF
TRBV6-5	TRBJ1-1	CASSSDRGTVAFF
TRBV29-1	TRBJ2-5	CSVRGTQETQYF
TRBV10-3	TRBJ2-2	CAIGQGADAGELFF
TRBV14	TRBJ1-2	CASSQSVSLGHYGYTF
TRBV10-1	TRBJ2-3	CASGTGGTDTQYF
TRBV19	TRBJ1-5	CASSIGGTHSNQPQHF
TRBV20-1	TRBJ1-3	CSASPGTGNTIYF
TRBV15	TRBJ1-5	CATSSQGREYNQPQHF
TRBV20-1	TRBJ2-7	CSAGTGTYEQYF
TRBV7-2	TRBJ1-2	CASSYGQAIYGYTF
TRBV15	TRBJ2-7	CATSRGAGGGYEQYF
TRBV15	TRBJ2-3	CATSSVGSSTDTQYF
TRBV2	TRBJ2-5	CASSEPDTGGLETQYF
TRBV19	TRBJ1-1	CASSLRGDWNTEAFF
TRBV29-1	TRBJ2-5	CSGTGQETQYF
TRBV25-1	TRBJ2-2	CASSRLAGTGELFF
TRBV5-5	TRBJ1-4	CASSPGTTINEKLFF
TRBV29-1	TRBJ1-6	CSVSGGASSPLHF
TRBV9	TRBJ1-6	CASSEYTGRNSPLHF
TRBV11-2	TRBJ1-2	CASSLVKGADYGYTF
TRBV6-2/TRBV6-3	TRBJ1-1	CASSYSKGAVAFF
TRBV3-1	TRBJ2-1	CASSQVSWSYNEQFF
TRBV9	TRBJ2-1	CASSPEASNEQFF
TRBV7-3	TRBJ1-4	CASSLKRPNNEKLFF
TRBV30	TRBJ1-4	CAWSERRTANEKLFF
TRBV19	TRBJ2-3	CASSRTGTSTDTQYF
TRBV25-1	TRBJ2-6	CASRRGFYSGANVLTF
TRBV7-9	TRBJ2-5	CASSKSLETQYF
TRBV20-1	TRBJ2-5	CSARVPAPPETQYF
TRBV19	TRBJ2-7	CASSIPGLGQGGEQYF